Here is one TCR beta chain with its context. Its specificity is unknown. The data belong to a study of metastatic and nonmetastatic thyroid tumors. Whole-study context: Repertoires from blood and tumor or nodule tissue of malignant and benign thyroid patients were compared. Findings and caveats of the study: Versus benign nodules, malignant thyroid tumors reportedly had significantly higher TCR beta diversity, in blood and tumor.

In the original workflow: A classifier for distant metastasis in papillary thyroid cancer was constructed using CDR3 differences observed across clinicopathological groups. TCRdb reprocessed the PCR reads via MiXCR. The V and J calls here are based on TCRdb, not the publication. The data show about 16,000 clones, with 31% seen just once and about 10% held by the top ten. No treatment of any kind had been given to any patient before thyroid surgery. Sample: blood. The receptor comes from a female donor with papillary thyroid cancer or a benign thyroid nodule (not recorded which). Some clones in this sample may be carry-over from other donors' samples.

The CDR3, as DNA: TGCGCCAGCAGCCCGGGACAGGGGTCAGGGGCCTACGAGCAGTACTTC. Its translation: CASSPGQGSGAYEQYF. The gene calls are TRBV4-1 and TRBJ2-7, with 10 bases aligning to TRBD1. The CDR3 runs 16 residues. Losses at the gene ends were 4 bases for V and 2 bases for J; bases not matched to a gene: 8. CDR1 MGHRA and CDR2 YSYEKL come from the germline V gene.